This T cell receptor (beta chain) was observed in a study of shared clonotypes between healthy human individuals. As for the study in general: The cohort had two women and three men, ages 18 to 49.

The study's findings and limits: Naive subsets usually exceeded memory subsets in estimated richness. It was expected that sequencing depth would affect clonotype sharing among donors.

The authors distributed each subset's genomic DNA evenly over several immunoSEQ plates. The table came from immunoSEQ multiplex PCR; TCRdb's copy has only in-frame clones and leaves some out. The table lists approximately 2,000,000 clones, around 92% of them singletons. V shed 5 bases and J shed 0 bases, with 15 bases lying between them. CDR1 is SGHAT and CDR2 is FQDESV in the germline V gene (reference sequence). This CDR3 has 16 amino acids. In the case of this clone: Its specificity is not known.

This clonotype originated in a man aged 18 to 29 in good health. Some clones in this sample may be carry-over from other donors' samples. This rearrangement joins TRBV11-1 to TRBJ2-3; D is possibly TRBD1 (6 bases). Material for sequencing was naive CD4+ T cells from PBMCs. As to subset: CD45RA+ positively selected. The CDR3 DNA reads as TGTGCCAGCAGCGTCCGCAGGGGTACTAGCACAGATACGCAGTATTTT. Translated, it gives CASSVRRGTSTDTQYF.